This T cell receptor beta chain appears in the sequencing data of a study of T cell responses to AZD1222 COVID-19 vaccine. Study-wide results and caveats: Just a handful of AZD1222 recipients tested seropositive at baseline. Two AZD1222 administrations were followed by greater Spike-specific TCR breadth and depth. Nearly half of spike-specific TCRs reportedly target variant regions that are unmutated in the B.1.351 and B.1.1.7 variants. Donors in the cohort were predominantly white British and more often female, and clonal diversity was possibly underestimated.

The assay was immunoSEQ multiplex PCR, and TCRdb's table has in-frame clones only and misses some. This table has tens of thousands of clones, roughly 88% appearing once. Notes on this clone: Antigen specificity is unknown.

This CDR3 is 15 amino acids long. Per the germline V gene, CDR1 is LGHDT and CDR2 is YNNKEL (reference sequence). Trimming took 5 bases from V and 10 from J; bases not matched to a gene: 8. Specimen: peripheral blood, collected 28 days after the second AZD1222 dose. The V gene is TRBV3-1 (or the pseudogene TRBV3-2), the J gene TRBJ1-6; 10 positions agree with TRBD1. This receptor was taken from an adult who received the AZD1222 COVID-19 vaccine. The CDR3 nucleotides read TGTGCCAGCAGCTGGAACCGGGACAGGGGATCACCCCTCCACTTT. Translating it yields CASSWNRDRGSPLHF.